Presented here are 5 T cell receptor beta chains from one specimen sequenced in a study of blood T cell repertoires in COVID-19. Sequencing was performed with immunoSEQ multiplex PCR; in TCRdb, only in-frame clones are kept and a portion is missing. The data contain over 100,000 clones, 75% to 90% of them seen just once; the ten biggest clones take up roughly 7.9%. The sequencing sample was made of peripheral blood. These receptors originate from a man between 65 and 85 years old with acute or convalescent COVID-19.

The chain employs TRBV19 and TRBJ2-1; TRBD2 agrees at 9 bases. With V trimmed by 4 bases and J by 7 bases, 14 bases remained unmatched. CDR3 size: 17 residues. Germline CDR1 LNHDA, CDR2 SQIVND (reference sequence). In nucleotides, the CDR3 is TGTGCCAGTAGTAAGCTAGCGGGACTTCGGGTTAATAATGAGCAGTTCTTC. It encodes CASSKLAGLRVNNEQFF.

CDR3 DNA sequence: TGTGCCTGGGGCAGGGGGTTCAGCAATCAGCCCCAGCATTTT. Amino acid sequence: CAWGRGFSNQPQHF. This chain uses TRBV30 with TRBJ1-5; 7 positions agree with TRBD1. The ends lost 5 bases at V and 1 base at J; junction bases unmatched: 5. The germline V gene has CDR1 GTSNPN and CDR2 SVGIG (reference sequence). The CDR3 consists of 14 residues. The full variable domain, completed using reference TRBV30 and TRBJ1-5, is SQTIHQWPATLVQPVGSPLSLECTVEGTSNPNLYWYRQAAGRGLQLLFYSVGIGQISSEVPQNLSASRPQDRQFILSSKKLLLSDSGFYLCAWGRGFSNQPQHFGDGTRLSIL.

This rearrangement joins TRBV4-1 to TRBJ2-3; 9 nucleotides match TRBD2. Trimming removed 0 bases from V and 4 bases from J; junction bases left unmatched: 5. CDR1 and CDR2 (germline): MGHRA, YSYEKL. This CDR3 is 16 amino acids long. The CDR3 loop is CASSQDSGGRADTQYF. DNA for the CDR3: TGCGCCAGCAGCCAAGATTCCGGCGGGAGGGCAGATACGCAGTATTTT.

The chain joins TRBV5-4 to TRBJ2-3; a possible D gene is TRBD2 (5 bases). Germline lookup yields CDR1 SGHNT and CDR2 YYREEE (reference sequence). The CDR3 is 15 amino acids. V was trimmed by 4 bases and J by 0 bases, leaving 12 bases between them. CDR3 region: CASSPEAASTDTQYF. The CDR3, as DNA: TGTGCCAGCAGCCCAGAAGCGGCTAGCACAGATACGCAGTATTTT.

The genes are TRBV5-1 and TRBJ1-1; a weak D match, TRBD1 (6 bases). With 0 bases removed from V and 2 bases from J, the gap between germline ends came to 17 bases. CDR3 length equals 17 residues. In germline, CDR1 is SGHRS, CDR2 YFSETQ. The CDR3 reads CASSLDLTGLSNTEAFF. Written as DNA, the CDR3 is TGCGCCAGCAGCTTGGACCTGACAGGCCTAAGCAACACTGAAGCTTTCTTT.